This entry features one T cell receptor (beta chain) sequence. The data stem from a study of blood T cell repertoires in COVID-19. Study-level information: COVID-19 samples, acute and convalescent, were from the United States, Italy and Spain. PBMCs, B-cell-depleted T cells, or T cells provided the cDNA or gDNA that made up the material.

Authors' methods: By means of reference gene primer amplification, nucleated cell counts were estimated. The assay was immunoSEQ multiplex PCR, and TCRdb's table has in-frame clones only and misses some. Clonal size and the V and J genes are those of that table, whereas D and trimming came from the DNA. The data show 210,000 or so clones, 85% to 90% seen once. The CDR3 sequence is 15 residues long. V lost 7 bases, J lost 3 bases, and 10 bases stayed unmatched. Per the germline V gene, CDR1 is SNHLY and CDR2 is FYNNEI. The source is a woman between 45 and 65 years old with acute or convalescent COVID-19. Sequenced input: peripheral blood. The chain carries TRBV2 and TRBJ2-5, with TRBD2 identical over 8 bases. The CDR3, as DNA: TGTGCCAGCAATGCGAGGCGGGGGGTTGAAGAGACCCAGTACTTC. Encoded protein: CASNARRGVEETQYF.